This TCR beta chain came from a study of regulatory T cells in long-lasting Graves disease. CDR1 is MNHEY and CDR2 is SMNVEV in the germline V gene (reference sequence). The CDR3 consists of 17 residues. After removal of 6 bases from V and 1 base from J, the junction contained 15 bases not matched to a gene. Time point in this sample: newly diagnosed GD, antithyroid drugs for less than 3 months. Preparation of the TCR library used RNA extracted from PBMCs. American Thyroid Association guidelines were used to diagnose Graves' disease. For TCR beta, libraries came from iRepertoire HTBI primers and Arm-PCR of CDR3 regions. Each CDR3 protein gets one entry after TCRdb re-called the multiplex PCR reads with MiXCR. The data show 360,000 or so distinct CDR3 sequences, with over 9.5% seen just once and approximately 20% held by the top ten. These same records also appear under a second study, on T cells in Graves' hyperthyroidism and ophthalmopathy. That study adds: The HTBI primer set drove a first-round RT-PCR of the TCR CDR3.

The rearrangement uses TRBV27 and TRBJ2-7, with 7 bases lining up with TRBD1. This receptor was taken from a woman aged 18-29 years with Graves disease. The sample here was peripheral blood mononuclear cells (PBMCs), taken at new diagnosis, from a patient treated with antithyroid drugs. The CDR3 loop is CASRVTGKYSRSYEQYF. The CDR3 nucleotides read TGTGCCAGCAGGGTGACAGGGAAGTATAGTAGGTCCTACGAGCAGTACTTC.